This T cell receptor (beta chain) was documented in a study of blood T cell repertoires in COVID-19. Study background: From the United States, Italy and Spain came samples of acute and convalescent COVID-19. T cells, B-cell-depleted T cells, or PBMCs supplied cDNA or gDNA.

The CDR3 covers 16 residues. CDR1 SNHLY and CDR2 FYNNEI come from the germline V gene. Unmatched junction bases numbered 11, after V lost 7 bases and J lost 3 bases. Only a few counts were recorded for this clone. Methods used by the authors: Reference gene primer amplification in the assay estimated nucleated cell counts. Sequencing was performed with immunoSEQ multiplex PCR; in TCRdb, only in-frame clones are kept and a portion is missing. D and trimming were read from the DNA, whereas the V and J calls and clone size are those reported in that table. Here the sample spans 300,000 to 350,000 clones, roughly 85% being singletons. Enrollees, about 18 to 90 years old, lived in approximately 25 US areas.

Sample: PBMCs or T cells enriched from blood (not recorded which). The V and J genes are TRBV2 and TRBJ2-3; 9 nucleotides match TRBD1. This TCR was sampled from a man aged 25 to 45 who had recovered from COVID-19. As DNA, the CDR3 is TGTGCCAGCAACAGGCCACAGGGGGCGCAGACAGATACGCAGTATTTT. It encodes CASNRPQGAQTDTQYF.